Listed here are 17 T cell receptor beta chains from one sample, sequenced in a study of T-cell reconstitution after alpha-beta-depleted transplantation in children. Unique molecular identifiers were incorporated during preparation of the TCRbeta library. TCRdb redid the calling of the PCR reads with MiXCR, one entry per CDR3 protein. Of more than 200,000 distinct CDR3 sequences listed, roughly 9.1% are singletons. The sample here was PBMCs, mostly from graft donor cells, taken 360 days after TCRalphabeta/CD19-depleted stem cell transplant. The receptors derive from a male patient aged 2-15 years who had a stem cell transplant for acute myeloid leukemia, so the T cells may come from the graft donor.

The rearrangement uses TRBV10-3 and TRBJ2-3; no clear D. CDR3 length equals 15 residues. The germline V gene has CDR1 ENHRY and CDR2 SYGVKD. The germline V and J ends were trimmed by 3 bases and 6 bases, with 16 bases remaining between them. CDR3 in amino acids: CAISEPTKSGDTQYF. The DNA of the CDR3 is TGTGCCATCAGTGAACCTACGAAGTCCGGGGATACGCAGTATTTT.

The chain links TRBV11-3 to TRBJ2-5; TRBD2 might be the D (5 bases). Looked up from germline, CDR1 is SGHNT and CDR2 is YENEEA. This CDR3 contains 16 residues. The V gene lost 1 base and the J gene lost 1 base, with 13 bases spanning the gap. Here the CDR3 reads CASSLGEPGIQETQYF. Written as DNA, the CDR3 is TGTGCCAGCAGCTTAGGGGAGCCCGGGATCCAAGAGACCCAGTACTTC. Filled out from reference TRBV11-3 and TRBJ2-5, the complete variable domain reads EAGVVQSPRYKIIEKKQPVAFWCNPISGHNTLYWYLQNLGQGPELLIRYENEEAVDDSQLPKDRFSAERLKGVDSTLKIQPAELGDSAVYLCASSLGEPGIQETQYFGPGTRLLVL.

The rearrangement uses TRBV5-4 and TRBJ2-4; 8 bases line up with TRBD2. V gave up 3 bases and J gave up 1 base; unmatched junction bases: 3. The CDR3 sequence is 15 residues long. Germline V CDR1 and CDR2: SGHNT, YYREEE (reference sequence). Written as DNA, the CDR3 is TGTGCCAGCAGCTCGGGAGGGTCGGCCAAAAACATTCAGTACTTC. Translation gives CASSSGGSAKNIQYF. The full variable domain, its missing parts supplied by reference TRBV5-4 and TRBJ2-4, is ETGVTQSPTHLIKTRGQQVTLRCSSQSGHNTVSWYQQALGQGPQFIFQYYREEENGRGNFPPRFSGLQFPNYSSELNVNALELDDSALYLCASSSGGSAKNIQYFGAGTRLSVL.

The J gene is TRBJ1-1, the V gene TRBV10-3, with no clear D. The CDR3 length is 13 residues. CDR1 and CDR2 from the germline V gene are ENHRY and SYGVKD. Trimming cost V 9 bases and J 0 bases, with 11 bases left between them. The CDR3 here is CAIGPEMNTEAFF. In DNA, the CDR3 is TGTGCCATTGGTCCGGAGATGAACACTGAAGCTTTCTTT.

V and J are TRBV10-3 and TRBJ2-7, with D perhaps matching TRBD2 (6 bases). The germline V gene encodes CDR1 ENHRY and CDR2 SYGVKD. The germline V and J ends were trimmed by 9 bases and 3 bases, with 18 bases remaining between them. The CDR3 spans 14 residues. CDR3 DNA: TGTGCCATGAGCGGGCGGTCTATCAACTACGAGCAGTACGTC. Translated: CAMSGRSINYEQYV.

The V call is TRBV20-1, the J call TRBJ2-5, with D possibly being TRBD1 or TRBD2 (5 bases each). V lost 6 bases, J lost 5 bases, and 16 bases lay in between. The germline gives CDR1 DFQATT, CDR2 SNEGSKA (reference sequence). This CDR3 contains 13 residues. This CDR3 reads CSAKRGIRETQYF. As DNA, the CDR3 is TGCAGTGCCAAGAGGGGCATACGGGAGACCCAGTACTTC.

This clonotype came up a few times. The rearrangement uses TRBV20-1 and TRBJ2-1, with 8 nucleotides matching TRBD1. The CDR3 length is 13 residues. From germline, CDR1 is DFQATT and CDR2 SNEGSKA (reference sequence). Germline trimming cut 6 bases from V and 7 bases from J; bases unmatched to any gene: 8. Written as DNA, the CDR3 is TGCAGTGCCATCAGACAGGGGTCGAATGAGCAGTTCTTC. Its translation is CSAIRQGSNEQFF.

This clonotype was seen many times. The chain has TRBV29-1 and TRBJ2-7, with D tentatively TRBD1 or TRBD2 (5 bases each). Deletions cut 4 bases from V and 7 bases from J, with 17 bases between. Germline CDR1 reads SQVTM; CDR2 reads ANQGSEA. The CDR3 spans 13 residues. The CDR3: CSVAGRGSGEQYF. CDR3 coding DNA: TGCAGCGTTGCAGGGAGAGGGAGCGGAGAGCAGTACTTC.

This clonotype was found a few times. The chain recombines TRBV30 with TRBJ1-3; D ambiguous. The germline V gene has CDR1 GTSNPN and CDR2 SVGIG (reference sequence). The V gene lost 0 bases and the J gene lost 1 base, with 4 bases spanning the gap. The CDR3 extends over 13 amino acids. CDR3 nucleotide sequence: TGTGCCTGGAGTGTGGCTTCTGGAAACACCATATATTTT. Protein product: CAWSVASGNTIYF.

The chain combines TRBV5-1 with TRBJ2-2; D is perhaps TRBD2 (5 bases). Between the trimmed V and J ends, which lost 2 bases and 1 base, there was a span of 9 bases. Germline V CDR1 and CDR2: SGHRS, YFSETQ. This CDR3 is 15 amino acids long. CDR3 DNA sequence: TGCGCCAGCAGCTTTGGCCGGGAGAACACCGGGGAGCTGTTTTTT. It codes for CASSFGRENTGELFF.

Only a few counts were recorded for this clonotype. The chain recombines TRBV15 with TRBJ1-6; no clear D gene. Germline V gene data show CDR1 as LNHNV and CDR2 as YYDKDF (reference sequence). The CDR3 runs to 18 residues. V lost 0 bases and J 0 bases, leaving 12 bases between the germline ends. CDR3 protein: CATSRDPPGSSYNSPLHF. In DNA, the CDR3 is TGTGCCACCAGCAGAGATCCCCCCGGCAGCTCCTATAATTCACCCCTCCACTTT.

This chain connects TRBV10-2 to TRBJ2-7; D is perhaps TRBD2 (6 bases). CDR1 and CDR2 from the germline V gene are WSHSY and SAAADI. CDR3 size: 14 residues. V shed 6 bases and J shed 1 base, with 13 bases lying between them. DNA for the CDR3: TGCGCCAGCAGCGGTTCGGGGGATTCCTACGAGCAGTACTTC. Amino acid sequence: CASSGSGDSYEQYF.

CDR3 region: CASSPDRGETQYF. DNA for the CDR3: TGCGCCAGCAGCCCAGACAGGGGGGAGACCCAGTACTTC. V gene TRBV5-1 combines with J gene TRBJ2-5, with TRBD1 matching over 9 bases. CDR1 SGHRS and CDR2 YFSETQ come from the germline V gene. This CDR3 has 13 amino acids. Trimming cost V 4 bases and J 5 bases; bases outside gene matches: 3.

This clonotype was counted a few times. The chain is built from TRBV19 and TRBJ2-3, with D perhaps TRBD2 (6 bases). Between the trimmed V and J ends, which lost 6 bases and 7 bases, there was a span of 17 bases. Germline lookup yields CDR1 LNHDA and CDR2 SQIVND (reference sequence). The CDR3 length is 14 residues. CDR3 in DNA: TGTGCCAGTAGCCCGGCGGGGACTGGGAATACGCAGTATTTT. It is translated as CASSPAGTGNTQYF. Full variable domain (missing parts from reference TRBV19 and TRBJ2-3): DGGITQSPKYLFRKEGQNVTLSCEQNLNHDAMYWYRQDPGQGLRLIYYSQIVNDFQKGDIAEGYSVSREKKESFPLTVTSAQKNPTAFYLCASSPAGTGNTQYFGPGTRLTVL.

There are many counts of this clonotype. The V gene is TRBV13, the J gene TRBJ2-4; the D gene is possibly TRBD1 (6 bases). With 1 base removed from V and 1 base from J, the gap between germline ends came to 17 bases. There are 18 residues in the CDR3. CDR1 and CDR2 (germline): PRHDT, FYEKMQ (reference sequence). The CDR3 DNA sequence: TGTGCCAGCAGCTTAGAATACAGACCGCAGGGGGCCAAAAACATTCAGTACTTC. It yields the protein CASSLEYRPQGAKNIQYF.

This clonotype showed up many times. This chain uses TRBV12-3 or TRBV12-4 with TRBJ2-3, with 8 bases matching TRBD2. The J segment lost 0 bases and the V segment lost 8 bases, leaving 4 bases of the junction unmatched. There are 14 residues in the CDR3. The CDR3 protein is CASWRGRSTDTQYF. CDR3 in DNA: TGTGCCAGCTGGCGCGGGAGGAGCACAGATACGCAGTATTTT.

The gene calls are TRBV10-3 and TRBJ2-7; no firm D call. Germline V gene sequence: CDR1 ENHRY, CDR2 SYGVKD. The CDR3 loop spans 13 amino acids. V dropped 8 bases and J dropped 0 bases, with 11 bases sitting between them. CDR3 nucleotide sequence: TGTGCCATCGGGAACGGGCTCTCCTACGAGCAGTACTTC. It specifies CAIGNGLSYEQYF.